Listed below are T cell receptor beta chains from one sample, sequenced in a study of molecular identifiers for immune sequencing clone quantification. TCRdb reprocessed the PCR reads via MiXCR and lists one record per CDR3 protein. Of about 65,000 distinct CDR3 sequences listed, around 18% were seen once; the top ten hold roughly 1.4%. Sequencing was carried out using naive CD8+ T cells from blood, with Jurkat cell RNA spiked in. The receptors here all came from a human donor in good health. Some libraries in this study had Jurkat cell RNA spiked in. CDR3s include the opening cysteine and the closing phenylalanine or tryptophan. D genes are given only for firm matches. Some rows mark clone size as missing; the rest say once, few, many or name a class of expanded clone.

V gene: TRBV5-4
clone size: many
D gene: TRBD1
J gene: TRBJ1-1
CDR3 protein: CASADRVTNTEAFF
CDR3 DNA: TGTGCCAGTGCAGACAGGGTAACGAACACTGAAGCTTTCTTT

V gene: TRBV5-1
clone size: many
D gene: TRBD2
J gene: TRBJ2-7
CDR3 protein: CASSLAGGTYYEQYF
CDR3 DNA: TGCGCCAGCAGCTTGGCCGGGGGGACGTACTACGAGCAGTACTTC

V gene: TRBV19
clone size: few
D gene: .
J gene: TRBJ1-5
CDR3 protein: CASSIVDRSHQPQHF
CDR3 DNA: TGTGCCAGTAGTATAGTTGACAGGAGCCATCAGCCCCAGCATTTT

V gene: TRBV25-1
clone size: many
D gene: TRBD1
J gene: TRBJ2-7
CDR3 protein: CASSGTAPGGQYF
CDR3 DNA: TGTGCCAGCAGTGGGACAGCCCCAGGGGGGCAGTACTTC

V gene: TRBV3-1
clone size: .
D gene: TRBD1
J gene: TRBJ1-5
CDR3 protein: CASSQDGDRARPQHF
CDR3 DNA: TGTGCCAGCAGCCAGGATGGAGACAGGGCTCGGCCCCAGCATTTT

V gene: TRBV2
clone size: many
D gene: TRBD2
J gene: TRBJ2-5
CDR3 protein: CASGSGRVETQYF
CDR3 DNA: TGTGCCAGCGGGAGCGGGAGGGTTGAGACCCAGTACTTC

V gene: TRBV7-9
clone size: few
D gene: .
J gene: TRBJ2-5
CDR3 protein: CASSPPGGGQETQYF
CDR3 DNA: TGTGCCAGCAGCCCCCCCGGGGGCGGCCAAGAGACCCAGTACTTC

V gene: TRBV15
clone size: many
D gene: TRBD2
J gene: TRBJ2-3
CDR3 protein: CATSTPLAGTDTQYF
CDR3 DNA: TGTGCCACCAGTACTCCACTAGCGGGGACAGATACGCAGTATTTT

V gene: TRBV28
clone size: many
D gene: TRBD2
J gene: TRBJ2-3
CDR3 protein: CASQTSGNTDTQYF
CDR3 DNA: TGTGCCAGCCAGACTAGCGGGAACACAGATACGCAGTATTTT

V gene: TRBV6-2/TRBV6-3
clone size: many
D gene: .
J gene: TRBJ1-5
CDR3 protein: CASSPVRAQPQHF
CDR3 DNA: TGTGCCAGCAGCCCCGTTCGGGCCCAGCCCCAGCATTTT

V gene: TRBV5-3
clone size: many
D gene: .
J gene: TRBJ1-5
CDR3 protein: CASSLGVNQPQHF
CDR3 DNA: TGTGCCAGCAGCTTGGGGGTTAATCAGCCCCAGCATTTT

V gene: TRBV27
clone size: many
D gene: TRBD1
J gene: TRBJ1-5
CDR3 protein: CASSSTGGGQPQHF
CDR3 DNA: TGTGCCAGCAGCTCGACAGGGGGCGGCCAGCCCCAGCATTTT

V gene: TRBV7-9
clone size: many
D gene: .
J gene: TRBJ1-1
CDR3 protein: CASSLAGTLNTEAFF
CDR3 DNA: TGTGCCAGCAGCTTAGCCGGGACGTTGAACACTGAAGCTTTCTTT

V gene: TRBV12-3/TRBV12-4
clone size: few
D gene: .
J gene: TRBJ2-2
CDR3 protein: CASSWWQDTGELFF
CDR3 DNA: TGTGCCAGCAGTTGGTGGCAGGACACCGGGGAGCTGTTTTTT

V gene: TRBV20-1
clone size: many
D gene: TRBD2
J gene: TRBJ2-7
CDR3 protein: CSARLAGGFEQYF
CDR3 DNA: TGCAGTGCTAGACTAGCGGGAGGGTTCGAGCAGTACTTC

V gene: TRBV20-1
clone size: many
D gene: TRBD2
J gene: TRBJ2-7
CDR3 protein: CSARAPLGTRISHEQYF
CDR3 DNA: TGCAGTGCACGCGCCCCTCTTGGGACTAGAATTTCCCACGAGCAGTACTTC

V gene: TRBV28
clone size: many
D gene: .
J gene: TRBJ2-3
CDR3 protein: CASSFGLSTDTQYF
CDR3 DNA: TGTGCCAGCAGTTTCGGTCTGAGCACAGATACGCAGTATTTT